Listed below are T cell receptor beta chains from one sample, sequenced in a study of blood T cells in healthy people across ages. TCRdb re-analysed the 5' RACE reads in MiXCR, keeping a single row per CDR3 protein. The table lists about 1.5 million distinct CDR3 sequences, approximately 43% of them singletons. The specimen was blood. Every receptor here comes from a woman between 18 and 29 years old in good health. Each CDR3 is given with its conserved first and last residue. Each record gives: clone size, D gene, V gene, J gene, CDR3 protein, CDR3 DNA. The D gene is left open where the match is weak. Size values are once, few and many counts, or a class for expanded clones, and some rows have none.

>-|TRBD2|TRBV9|TRBJ2-1
CASSAWGGNNEQFF
TGTGCCAGCAGCGCCTGGGGAGGGAACAATGAGCAGTTCTTC
>few|-|TRBV12-3/TRBV12-4|TRBJ1-5
CASSPDRTNQPQHF
TGTGCCAGCAGCCCCGACAGGACCAATCAGCCCCAGCATTTT
>few|-|TRBV4-2|TRBJ2-2
CASSTTSPPNTGELFF
TGTGCCAGCAGCACAACTAGCCCCCCGAACACCGGGGAGCTGTTTTTT
>few|-|TRBV6-5|TRBJ2-1
CASSSYVYNEQFF
TGTGCCAGCAGCAGTTACGTTTACAATGAGCAGTTCTTC
>few|-|TRBV29-1|TRBJ1-2
CSVVGQNYGYTF
TGCAGCGTTGTAGGGCAGAACTATGGCTACACCTTC
>few|TRBD2|TRBV9|TRBJ2-1
CASSPIVGEGEQFF
TGTGCCAGCAGCCCGATCGTGGGGGAGGGTGAGCAGTTCTTC
>-|TRBD1|TRBV12-3/TRBV12-4|TRBJ2-6
CASSWTGDSGANVLTF
TGTGCCAGCAGTTGGACAGGGGACTCTGGGGCCAACGTCCTGACTTTC
>-|-|TRBV11-2|TRBJ2-5
CASSLWDPNGETQYF
TGTGCCAGCAGCTTATGGGACCCGAACGGAGAGACCCAGTACTTC
>many|TRBD1|TRBV7-2|TRBJ2-5
CASSFGQGLETQYF
TGTGCCAGCAGCTTCGGACAGGGGCTCGAGACCCAGTACTTC
>-|-|TRBV7-9|TRBJ1-4
CASTFSNEKLFF
TGTGCCAGCACCTTTTCTAATGAAAAACTGTTTTTT
>-|TRBD1|TRBV20-1|TRBJ1-2
CSARQGAFNYGYTF
TGCAGTGCGCGACAGGGGGCTTTTAACTATGGCTACACCTTC